The 20 T cell receptor beta chains given below trace back to one sample, sequenced in a study of blood T cell repertoires in COVID-19. Sequenced by immunoSEQ multiplex PCR; TCRdb stores in-frame clones only, minus some. Among 110,000 to 150,000 clones, 80% were seen once, and the ten largest hold around 3.8%. Sample: peripheral blood. All receptors derive from a man in his 70s who had recovered from COVID-19.

The chain uses TRBV12-5 and TRBJ2-1; 11 bases map to TRBD2. CDR1 and CDR2 from the germline V gene are LGHNT and FRNRAP. This CDR3 has 15 amino acids. V was clipped by 0 bases and J by 9 bases; unmatched bases: 4. The CDR3 loop reads CASGLVIAGGVEQFF. CDR3 in DNA: TGTGCTAGTGGTTTGGTGATAGCGGGAGGGGTTGAGCAGTTCTTC.

The chain combines TRBV6-1 with TRBJ2-1; D unclear. Trimming left V 1 base short and J 8 bases short, with 12 bases between. The germline V gene encodes CDR1 MNHNS and CDR2 SASEGT. This CDR3 region has 14 residues. The CDR3 reads CASSEGGILDEQFF. CDR3 bases: TGTGCCAGCAGTGAAGGCGGAATCCTTGATGAGCAGTTCTTC.

Regarding this clone: This CDR3 is also generated by other DNA sequences in the sample. This sequence joins TRBV6-5 and TRBJ2-5; unclear D gene. V lost 5 bases to trimming and J lost 4 bases, with 8 bases between them. Germline V lookup: CDR1 MNHEY, CDR2 SVGAGI. CDR3 size: 12 residues. The CDR3 DNA sequence: TGTGCCAGCAGTCTTTCCGGAGAGACCCAGTACTTC. As protein: CASSLSGETQYF.

This chain uses TRBV28 with TRBJ2-3; tentatively, D is TRBD1 (7 bases). In germline, CDR1 is MDHEN, CDR2 SYDVKM. The CDR3 is made up of 16 amino acids. V was shortened by 3 bases and J by 0 bases, with 13 bases between the two germline ends. The CDR3 region has the DNA TGTGCCAGCAGTTTCTCCAGGGGGGATAGCACAGATACGCAGTATTTT. It codes for CASSFSRGDSTDTQYF.

The chain is built from TRBV11-2 and TRBJ2-3, with 11 bases lining up with TRBD1. V lost 4 bases and J lost 2; bases outside the gene matches: 5. CDR3 size: 16 residues. Germline V lookup: CDR1 SGHAT, CDR2 FQNNGV. The chain's CDR3 is CASSSIGQGATDTQYF. As DNA, the CDR3 is TGTGCCAGCAGCTCCATCGGACAGGGGGCCACAGATACGCAGTATTTT.

To note about this clone: This sample also contains other DNA sequences that code for the same CDR3. The chain links TRBV6-5 to TRBJ1-5; no clear D. The V gene's germline CDR1 is MNHEY and CDR2 SVGAGI. Between the trimmed V and J ends, which lost 7 bases and 4 bases, there was a span of 8 bases. CDR3 length: 12 residues. As DNA, the CDR3 is TGTGCCAGCAATCAAATTAATCAGCCCCAGCATTTT. This sequence encodes CASNQINQPQHF.

The chain carries TRBV4-1 and TRBJ2-5; the match to TRBD2 covers 15 bases. Looked up from germline, CDR1 is MGHRA and CDR2 is YSYEKL. The CDR3 sequence is 20 residues long. The junction had 17 bases not matched to a gene; V was cut back by 3 bases and J by 6 bases. In nucleotides, the CDR3 is TGCGCCAGCAGCCACCCAGCTGGACTAGCGGGAGGGAGGGCTCTAAAGACCCAGTACTTC. Protein: CASSHPAGLAGGRALKTQYF.

The chain joins TRBV7-2 to TRBJ1-2, with 8 positions matching TRBD1. This CDR3 spans 13 amino acids. The V segment lost 5 bases and the J segment 4 bases; nucleotides outside the gene matches: 3. Looked up from germline, CDR1 is SGHTA and CDR2 is FQGNSA. CDR3 in amino acids: CASSGGTGYGYTF. The CDR3 nucleotides read TGTGCCAGCAGCGGTGGGACAGGCTATGGCTACACCTTC.

The chain uses TRBV6-4 and TRBJ2-1, with D possibly being TRBD2 (6 bases). With 6 bases removed from V and 2 bases from J, the gap between germline ends came to 23 bases. Germline CDR1 is MRHNA and CDR2 is SNTAGT. CDR3 length: 18 amino acids. CDR3 residues: CASSRIPPWGVPYNEQFF. The CDR3 region has the DNA TGTGCCAGCAGCCGAATACCTCCCTGGGGGGTCCCCTACAATGAGCAGTTCTTC.

The chain is built from TRBV7-9 and TRBJ1-3, with D uncertain. Germline loops: CDR1 SEHNR, CDR2 FQNEAQ (reference sequence). Trimming shortened V by 3 bases and J by 3 bases, and 24 bases separated the two germline ends. CDR3 length: 19 amino acids. CDR3 amino acids: CASSLGVSPGAGFGNTIYF. Here the CDR3 DNA reads TGTGCCAGCAGCTTGGGCGTCTCTCCTGGCGCAGGCTTTGGAAACACCATATATTTT. Together with reference TRBV7-9 and TRBJ1-3, the CDR3 gives the full variable domain: DTGVSQNPRHKITKRGQNVTFRCDPISEHNRLYWYRQTLGQGPEFLTYFQNEAQLEKSRLLSDRFSAERPKGSFSTLEIQRTEQGDSAMYLCASSLGVSPGAGFGNTIYFGEGSWLTVV.

V gene TRBV12-3 or TRBV12-4 combines with J gene TRBJ2-3; D might be TRBD2 (5 bases). The CDR3 extends over 13 amino acids. V lost 6 bases and J lost 4, with 11 bases in between. CDR3: CASRPGSADTQYF. Here the CDR3 DNA reads TGTGCCAGCAGACCAGGTAGCGCAGATACGCAGTATTTT.

This clone was seen only once. This chain uses TRBV5-1 with TRBJ2-3; tentative D call: TRBD1 (6 bases). The CDR3 sequence is 14 residues long. Deletions cut 4 bases from V and 1 base from J, with 10 bases between. In germline, CDR1 is SGHRS, CDR2 YFSETQ. The CDR3 DNA sequence: TGCGCCAGCAGCCCGGACAGACGCACAGATACGCAGTATTTT. Translation gives CASSPDRRTDTQYF.

DNA for the CDR3: TGCGCCAGCAGCACCCACACCCAGGGGATTCGGGACGAGCAGTACTTC. The encoded protein is CASSTHTQGIRDEQYF. V gene TRBV4-3 combines with J gene TRBJ2-7; a weak D match, TRBD1 (6 bases). CDR3 length: 16 residues. CDR1 and CDR2 (germline): LGHNA, YSLEER. V gave up 5 bases and J gave up 5 bases, with 22 bases separating them.

V gene TRBV27 combines with J gene TRBJ2-7, with D perhaps matching TRBD2 (7 bases). The CDR3 is 16 amino acids. CDR1 MNHEY and CDR2 SMNVEV come from the germline V gene (reference sequence). Trimming removed 8 bases at V and 2 bases at J, with 22 bases between. The CDR3 reads CASGSMGGPDAYEQYF. As DNA, the CDR3 is TGTGCCAGCGGATCAATGGGGGGGCCCGACGCCTACGAGCAGTACTTC.

V and J are TRBV7-2 and TRBJ2-4; D is unresolved. CDR3 length: 15 amino acids. Germline V gene data show CDR1 as SGHTA and CDR2 as FQGNSA. V lost 2 bases and J 3 bases, leaving 11 bases between the germline ends. CDR3 nucleotide sequence: TGTGCCAGCAGCTTATGGGCAGGCGACAAAAACATTCAGTACTTC. Its protein product is CASSLWAGDKNIQYF.

This chain uses TRBV24-1 with TRBJ2-7; 9 bases agree with TRBD1. Germline V gives CDR1 KGHDR, CDR2 SFDVKD. The CDR3 is made up of 15 amino acids. The V segment lost 5 bases and the J segment 3 bases; nucleotides outside the gene matches: 7. The CDR3 DNA reads as TGTGCCACCAGTGTCCGAACAGGGGGCCTCTACGAGCAGTACTTC. Translation gives CATSVRTGGLYEQYF.

The gene calls are TRBV30 and TRBJ1-4; TRBD1 agrees at 8 bases. With V trimmed by 2 bases and J by 8 bases, 7 bases remained unmatched. The CDR3 runs 14 residues. CDR1 is GTSNPN, CDR2 SVGIG, per germline (reference sequence). CDR3 region: CAWSKDRAWEKLFF. As DNA, the CDR3 is TGTGCCTGGAGTAAGGACAGGGCTTGGGAAAAACTGTTTTTT.

The chain has TRBV7-9 and TRBJ2-7; D perhaps matches TRBD2 (6 bases). The CDR3 consists of 15 residues. Germline assignment: CDR1 SEHNR and CDR2 FQNEAQ (reference sequence). Between the trimmed V and J ends, which lost 0 bases and 5 bases, there was a span of 14 bases. The CDR3 region is CASSLAWASANEQYF. The CDR3 nucleotides are TGTGCCAGCAGCTTAGCCTGGGCTAGCGCCAACGAGCAGTACTTC.

This clone was seen at least ten times. This sequence joins TRBV5-1 and TRBJ2-2; 12 bases are a match to TRBD1. From germline, CDR1 is SGHRS and CDR2 YFSETQ. The CDR3 sequence is 19 residues long. Trimming at V came to 3 bases and at J to 2 bases, leaving 11 bases not matched to a gene. The chain's CDR3 is CASSSPGQGALSNTGELFF. In DNA, the CDR3 is TGCGCCAGCAGCTCGCCGGGACAGGGGGCTCTATCAAACACCGGGGAGCTGTTTTTT.

The rearrangement uses TRBV29-1 and TRBJ2-3, with a possible D match to TRBD2 (5 bases). In germline, CDR1 is SQVTM, CDR2 ANQGSEA. The CDR3 contains 15 residues. Trimming took off 1 base at V and 11 bases at J, with 22 bases between the two ends. As DNA, the CDR3 is TGCAGCGTTGAAGCCCCCCGCCCAGAGCTCGCGGGGCAGTATTTT. Amino acids: CSVEAPRPELAGQYF.